Ten or more counts support the clone carrying this T cell receptor (beta chain). Its cognate antigen is unknown. The data stem from a study of T cells in Graves' hyperthyroidism and ophthalmopathy. The CDR3 covers 16 residues. With 6 bases clipped from V and 0 bases from J, the junction kept 14 bases outside the gene matches. Germline V gene sequence: CDR1 DFQATT, CDR2 SNEGSKA (reference sequence). General study findings and limits: Blood shared most expanded thyroid clonotypes above 0.001. Ophthalmopathy prediction by the model preceded onset by a median about 6 months.

Amplified TCR beta CDR3 regions came from RNA transcripts. HTBI primers drove first-round RT-PCR of the TCR CDR3. MiXCR, run by TCRdb on the multiplex PCR reads, gives a single entry per CDR3 protein. The sample has hundreds of thousands of distinct CDR3 sequences, 15% to 20% seen once. Sequenced sample: blood. The TCR originated in a young woman with Graves' hyperthyroidism. V usage is TRBV20-1 and J usage is TRBJ2-7; 7 bases are shared with TRBD2. The CDR3 DNA reads TGCAGTGCGGAAACCTGGGGCGGGGGAAGCTCCTACGAGCAGTACTTC. Its protein product is CSAETWGGGSSYEQYF.